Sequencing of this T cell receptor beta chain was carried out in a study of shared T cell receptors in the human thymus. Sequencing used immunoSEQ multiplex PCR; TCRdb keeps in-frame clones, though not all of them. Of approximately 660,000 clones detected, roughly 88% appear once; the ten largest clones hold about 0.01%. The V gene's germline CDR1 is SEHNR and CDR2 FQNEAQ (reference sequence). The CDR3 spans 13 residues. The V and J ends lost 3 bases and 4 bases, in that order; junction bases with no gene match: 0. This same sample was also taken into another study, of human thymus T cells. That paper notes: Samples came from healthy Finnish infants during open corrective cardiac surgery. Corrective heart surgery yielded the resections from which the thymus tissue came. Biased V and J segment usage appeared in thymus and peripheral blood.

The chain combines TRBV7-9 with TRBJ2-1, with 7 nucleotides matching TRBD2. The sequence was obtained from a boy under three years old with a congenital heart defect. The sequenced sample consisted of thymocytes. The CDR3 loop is CASSFGRYNEQFF. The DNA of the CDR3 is TGTGCCAGCAGCTTCGGGAGGTACAATGAGCAGTTCTTC.